The 24 T cell receptor beta chains in this list originate from one sample, sequenced in a study of T-cell memory formation after mild COVID-19. TCRdb processed the 5' RACE reads anew with MiXCR; each CDR3 protein has one entry. The table records roughly 380,000 distinct CDR3 sequences, 25% to 30% of them present only once. Sequencing input: PBMCs or a T cell subset sorted from them (not recorded which). These receptor sequences come from an adult woman who had mild COVID-19 (a few samples of this study predate the infection). Cell type and time point are not known.

This clonotype was counted between two and nine times. This chain links TRBV7-2 with TRBJ2-3; D gene unclear. With 1 base removed from V and 2 bases from J, the gap between germline ends came to 7 bases. The CDR3 runs to 14 residues. Looked up from germline, CDR1 is SGHTA and CDR2 is FQGNSA. The CDR3 protein is CASSLGSPTDTQYF. DNA of the CDR3: TGTGCCAGCAGCTTAGGCAGTCCCACAGATACGCAGTATTTT.

The genes are TRBV18 and TRBJ2-3, with 12 bases aligning to TRBD1. Trimming at V came to 9 bases and at J to 5 bases, leaving 9 bases not matched to a gene. Germline CDR1 is KGHSH and CDR2 is LQKENI. The CDR3 sequence is 15 residues long. The CDR3 sequence is CASYRDRGPRDTQYF. The CDR3 DNA reads as TGTGCCAGTTACCGGGACAGGGGGCCGAGAGATACGCAGTATTTT. The full variable domain, rest sourced from reference TRBV18 and TRBJ2-3, is NAGVMQNPRHLVRRRGQEARLRCSPMKGHSHVYWYRQLPEEGLKFMVYLQKENIIDESGMPKERFSAEFPKEGPSILRIQQVVRGDSAAYFCASYRDRGPRDTQYFGPGTRLTVL.

J is TRBJ2-7 and V is TRBV20-1, with D unresolved. The V end was cut by 6 bases, the J end by 2 bases, with 17 bases between. This CDR3 comprises 14 residues. Germline-derived CDR1 and CDR2 are DFQATT and SNEGSKA (reference sequence). CDR3 bases: TGCAGTGCGCCAAAACAATGGGCCACCTACGAGCAGTACTTC. It specifies CSAPKQWATYEQYF.

The chain links TRBV6-2 or TRBV6-3 to TRBJ2-7; 10 bases agree with TRBD2. J lost 0 bases, V lost 2 bases, and 7 bases had no gene match. CDR3 length: 17 amino acids. Germline V CDR1 and CDR2: MNHEY, SVGEGT. As DNA, the CDR3 is TGTGCCAGCAGTTACGTGGCTAGCGGGAGATTCTCCTACGAGCAGTACTTC. Encoded protein: CASSYVASGRFSYEQYF.

This clonotype was found a few times. This chain links TRBV12-3 or TRBV12-4 with TRBJ1-1, with a tentative D call TRBD1 (5 bases). The V end lost 6 bases, the J end lost 4 bases, and 15 bases lay between the germline ends. This CDR3 spans 14 amino acids. The CDR3 coding sequence is TGTGCCAGCAGGGGGGACGGGAGGGCCACTGAAGCTTTCTTT. Translation gives CASRGDGRATEAFF.

The rearrangement links TRBV6-2 or TRBV6-3 to TRBJ2-3; D is unclear. The germline CDR1 and CDR2 sequences are MNHEY and SVGEGT. V lost 6 bases to trimming and J lost 3 bases, with 13 bases between them. The CDR3 consists of 14 residues. Written as DNA, the CDR3 is TGTGCCAGCAGCCAAGTGCGGTTGACAGATACGCAGTATTTT. The encoded protein is CASSQVRLTDTQYF.

The chain couples TRBV20-1 to TRBJ2-1; 9 bases are shared with TRBD2. The germline V gene has CDR1 DFQATT and CDR2 SNEGSKA (reference sequence). V shed 4 bases, J shed 3 bases, and the junction held 10 bases outside the gene matches. The CDR3 has 16 amino acids. CDR3 loop: CSAKSTSGASYNEQFF. Here the CDR3 DNA reads TGCAGTGCTAAATCGACTAGCGGTGCAAGCTACAATGAGCAGTTCTTC.

The chain carries TRBV12-3 or TRBV12-4 and TRBJ1-5; D ambiguous. The CDR3 is 14 amino acids. V gave up 2 bases and J gave up 3 bases, with 8 bases separating them. CDR3: CASSLTGINQPQHF. The CDR3 DNA sequence: TGTGCCAGCAGTTTAACTGGGATCAATCAGCCCCAGCATTTT.

This clonotype is a singleton in its sample. The chain links TRBV5-1 to TRBJ1-1, with D perhaps matching TRBD1 (5 bases). The CDR3 spans 12 residues. The V gene lost 0 bases and the J gene lost 10 bases, with 10 bases spanning the gap. Per the germline V gene, CDR1 is SGHRS and CDR2 is YFSETQ. CDR3 sequence: CASSLEGSLAFF. The CDR3 DNA sequence: TGCGCCAGCAGCTTGGAGGGGTCTCTAGCTTTCTTT.

This clonotype was detected ten times or more. The chain links TRBV12-3 or TRBV12-4 to TRBJ2-3, with 12 bases fitting TRBD2. J gave up 3 bases and V 6 bases, and 4 bases lay outside the gene matches. The CDR3 covers 15 residues. CDR3 in DNA: TGTGCCAGCAGCGAACTAGCGGGAGGAACAGATACGCAGTATTTT. This codes for CASSELAGGTDTQYF.

The CDR3 nucleotides read TGTGCCATCAGTGACGTCGGGTCCAAAAACATTCAGTACTTC. Translation: CAISDVGSKNIQYF. V usage is TRBV10-3 and J usage is TRBJ2-4; D gene unclear. Trimming took 3 bases from V and 2 from J, leaving 8 bases between them. The V gene's germline CDR1 is ENHRY and CDR2 SYGVKD. CDR3 size: 14 residues.

The rearrangement uses TRBV12-3 or TRBV12-4 and TRBJ2-1; TRBD2 aligns across 9 bases. This CDR3 spans 18 amino acids. The trim removed 5 bases at V and 3 bases at J, leaving 14 bases unmatched. The CDR3 here is CASSPTNLLAGDYNEQFF. The CDR3 DNA follows: TGTGCCAGCAGTCCCACCAACTTACTAGCGGGCGACTACAATGAGCAGTTCTTC.

This clonotype was picked up a small number of times. The chain combines TRBV4-1 with TRBJ2-2; D perhaps matches TRBD1 (5 bases). Germline V gene sequence: CDR1 MGHRA, CDR2 YSYEKL. V lost 1 base and J lost 6, with 12 bases in between. The length of the CDR3 is 15 residues. The CDR3 nucleotides read TGCGCCAGCAGCCAAGCCAGGGTTTATCCCGGGGAGCTGTTTTTT. Amino acids: CASSQARVYPGELFF.

Notes on this clonotype: Relative to the germline gene, one junction end is altered; a read error may explain this. The chain has TRBV15 and TRBJ1-5; possible D gene TRBD1, 6 bases. Germline CDR1 LNHNV, CDR2 YYDKDF (reference sequence). The CDR3 is 10 residues long. CDR3 nucleotides: TGTGCCACCAGCAAACTCGGGGGCATTTTT. It codes for CATSKLGGIF.

There are a few counts of this clonotype. The chain is built from TRBV9 and TRBJ2-1; TRBD2 matches at 8 bases. Germline CDR1 SGDLS, CDR2 YYNGEE. CDR3 size: 16 residues. V shed 0 bases and J 3 bases; nucleotides not matched to a gene: 5. The CDR3 DNA is TGTGCCAGCAGCGTAGGCCCGGGAGGGAACTACAATGAGCAGTTCTTC. Translating it yields CASSVGPGGNYNEQFF.

The chain couples TRBV29-1 to TRBJ1-1; a possible D gene is TRBD1 (5 bases). Trimming took off 1 base at V and 4 bases at J, with 10 bases between the two ends. The CDR3 extends over 13 amino acids. Germline V gives CDR1 SQVTM, CDR2 ANQGSEA. The CDR3 spells CSVEVGGSTEAFF. CDR3 nucleotides: TGCAGCGTTGAAGTGGGGGGGAGCACTGAAGCTTTCTTT.

This clonotype occurred many times. The rearrangement joins TRBV7-8 to TRBJ2-3, with a possible D match to TRBD2 (6 bases). Trimming cost V 3 bases and J 4 bases, with 11 bases left between them. The CDR3 sequence is 14 residues long. CDR1 and CDR2 (germline): SGHVS, FQNEAQ. CDR3 amino acids: CASSFWGRPDTQYF. The CDR3 DNA sequence: TGTGCCAGCAGCTTCTGGGGGAGGCCAGATACGCAGTATTTT.

The sample holds a few counts of this clonotype. The chain employs TRBV6-2 or TRBV6-3 and TRBJ1-1; TRBD1 is a possible D gene (5 bases). The germline CDR1 and CDR2 sequences are MNHEY and SVGEGT. The CDR3 length is 16 residues. The germline V and J ends were trimmed by 1 base and 4 bases, with 16 bases remaining between them. Written as DNA, the CDR3 is TGTGCCAGCAGTTACTATAGGGGTGGCTCGTCCACTGAAGCTTTCTTT. This encodes CASSYYRGGSSTEAFF.

V and J are TRBV12-3 or TRBV12-4 and TRBJ2-7, with D possibly matching TRBD2 (7 bases). The CDR3 has 15 residues. V dropped 1 base and J dropped 2 bases, with 12 bases sitting between them. The chain's CDR3 is CASSLGGGPAYEQYF. CDR3 DNA sequence: TGTGCCAGCAGTTTAGGCGGGGGCCCCGCCTACGAGCAGTACTTC.

This sequence joins TRBV12-3 or TRBV12-4 and TRBJ1-4; TRBD1 is a possible D gene (5 bases). There are 19 residues in the CDR3. Trimming removed 5 bases from V and 0 bases from J, with 22 bases in between. CDR3 nucleotides: TGTGCCAGCAGTCCAGGACTGGGGCAGGCGGGTGCAACTAATGAAAAACTGTTTTTT. Translated, it gives CASSPGLGQAGATNEKLFF.

This clonotype was counted between two and nine times. The chain couples TRBV11-2 to TRBJ2-2; TRBD2 matches at 9 bases. With 6 bases clipped from V and 3 bases from J, the junction kept 11 bases outside the gene matches. Per germline, CDR1 SGHAT and CDR2 FQNNGV. The CDR3 length is 17 residues. The DNA for the CDR3 is TGTGCCAGCAGGAATCCCCGTAGCGGGGGTTACACCGGGGAGCTGTTTTTT. This codes for CASRNPRSGGYTGELFF.

The chain joins TRBV7-2 to TRBJ1-1; 10 positions agree with TRBD1. The CDR3 is 14 amino acids. V shed 4 bases and J 6 bases; nucleotides not matched to a gene: 5. CDR1 and CDR2 from the germline V gene are SGHTA and FQGNSA. CDR3: CASSSTGGVAEAFF. In nucleotides, the CDR3 is TGTGCCAGCAGCTCGACAGGGGGCGTCGCTGAAGCTTTCTTT.

DNA for the CDR3: TGCGCCAGCAGCCAAGGCGCCGCAGGGGGGGTAGTCTACAATGAGCAGTTCTTC. Its protein is CASSQGAAGGVVYNEQFF. The rearrangement joins TRBV4-3 to TRBJ2-1, with D perhaps given as TRBD1 or TRBD2 (7 bases each). Germline V gene lookup returns CDR1 LGHNA and CDR2 YSLEER. V was cut by 1 base and J by 3 bases, with 19 bases left in between. The CDR3 is 18 amino acids.

The gene calls are TRBV7-2 and TRBJ2-2, with TRBD2 matching over 8 bases. The V gene end was trimmed by 0 bases and the J gene end by 6 bases; junction bases not matched to a gene: 6. In germline, CDR1 is SGHTA, CDR2 FQGNSA. The CDR3 contains 16 residues. In nucleotides, the CDR3 is TGTGCCAGCAGCTTAGCATGGAGCGGGAGAGCCGGGGAGCTGTTTTTT. Translating gives CASSLAWSGRAGELFF. The full variable domain, in which reference TRBV7-2 and TRBJ2-2 provide the parts outside the CDR3, is GAGVSQSPSNKVTEKGKDVELRCDPISGHTALYWYRQSLGQGLEFLIYFQGNSAPDKSGLPSDRFSAERTGGSVSTLTIQRTQQEDSAVYLCASSLAWSGRAGELFFGEGSRLTVL.